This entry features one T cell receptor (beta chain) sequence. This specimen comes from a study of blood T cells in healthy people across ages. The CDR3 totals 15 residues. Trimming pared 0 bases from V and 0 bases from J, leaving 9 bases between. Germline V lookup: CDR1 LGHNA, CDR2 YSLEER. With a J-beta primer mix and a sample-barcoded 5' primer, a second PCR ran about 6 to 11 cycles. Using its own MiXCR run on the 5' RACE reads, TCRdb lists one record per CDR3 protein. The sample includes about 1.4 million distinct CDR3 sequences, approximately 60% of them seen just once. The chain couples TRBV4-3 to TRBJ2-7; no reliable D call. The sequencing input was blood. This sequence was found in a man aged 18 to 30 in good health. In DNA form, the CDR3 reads TGCGCCAGCAGCCAAGAACCATATAGCTCCTACGAGCAGTACTTC. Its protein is CASSQEPYSSYEQYF.